The clone carrying this TCR beta chain was counted at least ten times. What it binds is unknown. V lost 1 base to trimming and J lost 7 bases, with 8 bases between them. The CDR3 is 12 residues long. CDR1 SEHNR and CDR2 FQNEAQ come from the germline V gene (reference sequence). This sample was included in a study of spatial heterogeneity in lung cancer. Background on the study: Detection consistently yielded more beta chains than alpha chains. Raw-read counts averaged over ten per unique TCR and UMI combination. Study results and caveats: Resection blood, more than follow-up blood, showed ubiquitous expanded tumor TCRs.

Each molecule of TCR cDNA was tagged with one unique molecular identifier. TCRdb re-analysed the 5' RACE reads in MiXCR, keeping a single row per CDR3 protein. The table records about 29,000 distinct CDR3 sequences, 7.5% to 10% of them present only once. Time point given: sample taken at primary tumor resection. Sequencing covered unsorted whole RNA taken from tumor, nontumor lung or frozen PBMC. This chain uses TRBV7-9 with TRBJ2-7, with D perhaps TRBD2 (5 bases). The sample in question was PBMCs, obtained at surgery. The TCR was taken from a female donor with early-stage non-small cell lung cancer. The CDR3 DNA sequence: TGTGCCAGCAGCTTAGAGGCGGGTGAGCAGTACGTC. It codes for CASSLEAGEQYV.